The present TCR beta chain was sequenced within a study of CD8 T cells in ankylosing spondylitis. This clonotype was recorded many times. Libraries of TCR beta came from quantitative 5'-RACE with molecular barcodes. Using its own MiXCR run on the 5' RACE reads, TCRdb lists one record per CDR3 protein. This sample yields some 200,000 distinct CDR3 sequences, of which 15% to 20% are seen a single time; 4.3% belongs to the top ten. Per the germline V gene, CDR1 is SGHDN and CDR2 is FVKESK. The ends lost 1 base at V and 5 bases at J; junction bases unmatched: 8. The CDR3 totals 16 residues. The specimen was blood, either unsorted or a sorted T cell fraction (not recorded which). The TCR was taken from a male donor aged 10-30 years with ankylosing spondylitis or in good health (not recorded which). The chain has TRBV14 and TRBJ2-5; 9 positions match TRBD2. The CDR3 DNA is TGTGCCAGCAGCCAAGGACTGGGACTAGCAGGGGAGACCCAGTACTTC. Translation: CASSQGLGLAGETQYF.